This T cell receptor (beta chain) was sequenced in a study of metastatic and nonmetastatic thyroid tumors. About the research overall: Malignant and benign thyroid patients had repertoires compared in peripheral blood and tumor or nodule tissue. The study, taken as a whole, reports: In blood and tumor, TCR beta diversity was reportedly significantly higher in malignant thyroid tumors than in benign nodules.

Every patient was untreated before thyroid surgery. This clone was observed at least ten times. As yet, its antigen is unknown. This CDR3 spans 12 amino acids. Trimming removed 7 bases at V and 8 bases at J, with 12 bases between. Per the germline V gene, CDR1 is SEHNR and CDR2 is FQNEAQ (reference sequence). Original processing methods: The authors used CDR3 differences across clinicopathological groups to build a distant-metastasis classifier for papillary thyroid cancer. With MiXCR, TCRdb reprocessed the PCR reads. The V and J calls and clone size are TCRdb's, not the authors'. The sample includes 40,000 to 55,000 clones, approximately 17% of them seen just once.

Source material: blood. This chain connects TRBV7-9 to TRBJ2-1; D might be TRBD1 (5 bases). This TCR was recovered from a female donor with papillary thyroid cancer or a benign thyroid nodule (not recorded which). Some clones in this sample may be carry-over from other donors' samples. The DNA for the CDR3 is TGTGCCAGCACATCAGGGTACCATGAGCAGTTCTTC. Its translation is CASTSGYHEQFF. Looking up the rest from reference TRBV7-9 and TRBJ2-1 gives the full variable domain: DTGVSQNPRHKITKRGQNVTFRCDPISEHNRLYWYRQTLGQGPEFLTYFQNEAQLEKSRLLSDRFSAERPKGSFSTLEIQRTEQGDSAMYLCASTSGYHEQFFGPGTRLTVL.